The subject of this entry is one TCR beta chain. Germline lookup yields CDR1 MDHEN and CDR2 SYDVKM. CDR3 length equals 14 residues. Trimming took off 2 bases at V and 8 bases at J, with 15 bases between the two ends. This record comes from a study of blood T cell repertoires in COVID-19. Study background: Samples of COVID-19 (acute and convalescent) were obtained from the United States, Italy and Spain. Sources were T cells, B-cell-depleted T cells, or PBMCs; the material itself was cDNA or gDNA.

Original data processing: The authors estimated nucleated cell counts from reference gene primer amplification. Profiling relied on immunoSEQ multiplex PCR, and the TCRdb table lists in-frame clones only, not all of them. D and trimming were read from the DNA, whereas the V and J calls and clone size are those reported in that table. The table records 75,000 or so clones, roughly 82% of them present only once. This chain links TRBV28 with TRBJ1-2, with D possibly being TRBD1 (6 bases). The sequencing input was peripheral blood. The clonotype originates from a man in his 60s with acute or convalescent COVID-19. The CDR3 bases are TGTGCCAGCAGTTTAATTGGGGGGGCAAAGGGCTACACCTTC. Amino acid sequence: CASSLIGGAKGYTF.